The clone carrying this T cell receptor beta chain was picked up a small number of times. Antigen: not known. CDR3 length: 12 amino acids. V was trimmed by 3 bases and J by 10 bases, leaving 12 bases between them. Germline assignment: CDR1 SQVTM and CDR2 ANQGSEA. Through a sample-barcoded 5' primer and a J-beta primer mix, a second PCR was run for about 6 to 11 cycles. TCRdb re-called the 5' RACE reads with MiXCR, one entry per CDR3 protein. The sample lists 540,000 or so distinct CDR3 sequences; 40% to 55% were seen once. Isolation of PBMCs gave at least 6.5 million cells per sample. This sample is part of a study of blood T cells in healthy people across ages. Findings and limits, study-wide: Diversity figures derived from one million T cells were judged to underestimate the true value.

The TCR comes from a man older than 75 in good health. Sequencing was carried out using blood. J is TRBJ1-4 and V is TRBV29-1; D gene uncertain. The CDR3 bases are TGCAGCGTTGAGGTCGGAGACGGAAAACTGTTTTTT. This encodes CSVEVGDGKLFF. Looking up the rest from reference TRBV29-1 and TRBJ1-4 gives the full variable domain: SAVISQKPSRDICQRGTSLTIQCQVDSQVTMMFWYRQQPGQSLTLIATANQGSEATYESGFVIDKFPISRPNLTFSTLTVSNMSPEDSSIYLCSVEVGDGKLFFGSGTQLSVL.